This T cell receptor (beta chain) was recovered during a study of regulatory T cells in long-lasting Graves disease. Findings and limits, study-wide: There were preferences for TRBV28, TRBJ1-2 and TRBJ2-5 in persistent disease.

V trimming: 8 bases; J trimming: 7 bases; junction bases outside the gene matches: 9. The germline V gene has CDR1 MDHEN and CDR2 SYDVKM. This CDR3 is built from 14 residues. This clonotype has ten or more counts. Its antigen is not identified. TCR beta libraries were built with iRepertoire HTBI primers and Arm-PCR of CDR3 regions. TCRdb processed the multiplex PCR reads anew with MiXCR; each CDR3 protein has one entry. The sample lists 400,000 to 500,000 distinct CDR3 sequences; 13% to 15% were seen once. Time point defined: newly diagnosed GD, antithyroid drugs for less than 3 months. Following extraction of RNA from PBMCs, that RNA was used to make the TCR library. This sample was shared with a second study, whose subject was T cells in Graves' hyperthyroidism and ophthalmopathy.

Material: peripheral blood mononuclear cells (PBMCs), obtained at new diagnosis, from a patient treated with antithyroid drugs. This receptor was identified in a woman in her forties or fifties with Graves disease. The J gene is TRBJ2-1, the V gene TRBV28, with 9 positions matching TRBD2. The CDR3 reads CASWSLAGLNEQFF. As DNA, the CDR3 is TGTGCCAGCTGGTCGCTAGCGGGACTGAATGAGCAGTTCTTC.